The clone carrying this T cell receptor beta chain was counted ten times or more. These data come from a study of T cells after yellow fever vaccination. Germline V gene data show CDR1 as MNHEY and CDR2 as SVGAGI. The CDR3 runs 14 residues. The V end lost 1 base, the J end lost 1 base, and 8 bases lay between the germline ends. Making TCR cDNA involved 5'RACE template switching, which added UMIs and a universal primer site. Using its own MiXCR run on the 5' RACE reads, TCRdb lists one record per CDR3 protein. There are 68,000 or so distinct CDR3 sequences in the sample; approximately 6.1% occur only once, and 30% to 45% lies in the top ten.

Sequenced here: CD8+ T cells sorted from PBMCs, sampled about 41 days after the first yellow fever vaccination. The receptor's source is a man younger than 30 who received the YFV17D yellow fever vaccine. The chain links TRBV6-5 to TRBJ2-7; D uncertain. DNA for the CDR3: TGTGCCAGCAGTTACTGGTCAGGTTCCTACGAGCAGTACTTC. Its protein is CASSYWSGSYEQYF.